Each of the 13 T cell receptor beta chains below was sequenced from the same sample in a study of technical replicates of blood from a few donors. TCRdb's table, derived via immunoSEQ multiplex PCR, lists solely in-frame clones and lacks some. Here the sample spans roughly 60,000 clones, 80% to 90% being singletons. The sample taken for sequencing was PBMCs. The origin of the receptors is a human donor in good health. Some clones in this sample may be carry-over from other donors' samples.

The chain couples TRBV14 to TRBJ2-7; TRBD2 is a possible D gene (7 bases). Trimming took 5 bases from V and 4 from J, leaving 15 bases between them. The CDR3 length is 14 residues. Germline CDR1 SGHDN, CDR2 FVKESK. DNA for the CDR3: TGTGCCAGCAGCTACGGAGGGGGAGGGTACGAGCAGTACTTC. Amino acids: CASSYGGGGYEQYF.

This clone was observed a handful of times. The chain couples TRBV29-1 to TRBJ1-1; D might be TRBD1 (6 bases). This CDR3 has 12 amino acids. The germline V and J ends were trimmed by 8 bases and 4 bases, with 14 bases remaining between them. Per germline, CDR1 SQVTM and CDR2 ANQGSEA. DNA of the CDR3: TGCAGCTCTCGCGGACAGACCACTGAAGCTTTCTTT. This sequence encodes CSSRGQTTEAFF.

The chain carries TRBV4-2 and TRBJ1-6; 11 bases agree with TRBD1. The CDR3 loop spans 15 amino acids. With 4 bases clipped from V and 9 bases from J, the junction kept 5 bases outside the gene matches. In germline, CDR1 is LGHNA, CDR2 YNFKEQ. The CDR3 here is CASSPGQGAGSPLHF. In DNA, the CDR3 is TGTGCCAGCAGCCCCGGACAGGGGGCGGGTTCACCCCTCCACTTT.

The V call is TRBV5-1, the J call TRBJ2-2; a possible D gene is TRBD2 (6 bases). V was trimmed by 3 bases and J by 1 base, leaving 10 bases between them. In germline, CDR1 is SGHRS, CDR2 YFSETQ. The CDR3 has 15 amino acids. The CDR3 DNA reads as TGCGCCAGCAGCTCCCGGGACTTGAACACCGGGGAGCTGTTTTTT. It specifies CASSSRDLNTGELFF.

The rearrangement uses TRBV30 and TRBJ2-7; possible D gene TRBD2, 5 bases. The CDR3 loop spans 14 amino acids. CDR1 GTSNPN and CDR2 SVGIG come from the germline V gene (reference sequence). V was cut by 1 base and J by 3 bases, with 13 bases left in between. The CDR3 DNA is TGTGCCTGGAGTGGAGAGGTTGGAGGCTACGAGCAGTACTTC. Translating gives CAWSGEVGGYEQYF. The full variable domain, its missing parts supplied by reference TRBV30 and TRBJ2-7, is SQTIHQWPATLVQPVGSPLSLECTVEGTSNPNLYWYRQAAGRGLQLLFYSVGIGQISSEVPQNLSASRPQDRQFILSSKKLLLSDSGFYLCAWSGEVGGYEQYFGPGTRLTVT.

This clone has only a few counts. The chain uses TRBV15 and TRBJ2-2, with TRBD2 as a possible D gene (6 bases). There are 16 residues in the CDR3. V shed 5 bases and J shed 4 bases, with 17 bases lying between them. Germline lookup yields CDR1 LNHNV and CDR2 YYDKDF (reference sequence). The CDR3 sequence is CATSFLFGGGTGELFF. CDR3 nucleotides: TGTGCCACCAGCTTCCTTTTCGGGGGTGGCACCGGGGAGCTGTTTTTT. Supplemented by reference TRBV15 and TRBJ2-2, the full variable domain reads DAMVIQNPRYQVTQFGKPVTLSCSQTLNHNVMYWYQQKSSQAPKLLFHYYDKDFNNEADTPDNFQSRRPNTSFCFLDIRSPGLGDTAMYLCATSFLFGGGTGELFFGEGSRLTVL.

The chain couples TRBV7-7 to TRBJ2-1; D ambiguous. The CDR3 covers 13 residues. Trimming removed 0 bases from V and 12 bases from J, with 12 bases in between. Germline CDR1 SSHAT, CDR2 FNYEAQ (reference sequence). The CDR3 coding sequence is TGTGCCAGCAGCTTAGCGCTTGGCAAACGGCAGTTCTTC. Translated, it gives CASSLALGKRQFF.

The V gene is TRBV7-9, the J gene TRBJ2-2, with TRBD1 as a possible D gene (6 bases). The V gene's germline CDR1 is SEHNR and CDR2 FQNEAQ (reference sequence). This CDR3 is built from 13 residues. Trimming removed 3 bases at V and 6 bases at J, with 8 bases between. CDR3 sequence reads: CASSFGGPGELFF. In DNA, the CDR3 is TGTGCCAGCAGCTTTGGGGGCCCCGGGGAGCTGTTTTTT.

The chain recombines TRBV13 with TRBJ1-4; D gene ambiguous. This CDR3 has 12 residues. Germline-derived CDR1 and CDR2 are PRHDT and FYEKMQ (reference sequence). Trimming pared 2 bases from V and 4 bases from J, leaving 2 bases between. The CDR3 protein is CASSLYNEKLFF. CDR3 in DNA: TGTGCCAGCAGCTTATATAATGAAAAACTGTTTTTT.

The chain has TRBV7-2 and TRBJ2-2; no reliable D call. Trimming took 3 bases from V and 1 from J, leaving 6 bases between them. Germline values: CDR1 SGHTA, CDR2 FQGNSA. The CDR3 contains 14 residues. Here the CDR3 DNA reads TGTGCCAGCAGCTTTTCGGGGAACACCGGGGAGCTGTTTTTT. This gives the protein CASSFSGNTGELFF.

The chain is built from TRBV4-3 and TRBJ2-5, with D possibly TRBD1 on 5 matching bases. V was cut by 0 bases and J by 5 bases, with 16 bases left in between. Germline V gene data show CDR1 as LGHNA and CDR2 as YSLEER. CDR3 size: 16 residues. The CDR3 here is CASSQDMWGAAETQYF. DNA for the CDR3: TGCGCCAGCAGCCAAGATATGTGGGGCGCGGCGGAGACCCAGTACTTC.

This chain joins TRBV27 and TRBJ2-7; TRBD1 is a possible D gene (5 bases). Trimming removed 6 bases from V and 3 bases from J, with 18 bases in between. The CDR3 extends over 15 amino acids. Germline CDR1 and CDR2: MNHEY and SMNVEV (reference sequence). The CDR3: CASSRKGQGDYEQYF. The CDR3 bases are TGTGCCAGCAGCAGAAAGGGGCAGGGTGACTACGAGCAGTACTTC.

This chain uses TRBV29-1 with TRBJ2-7; perhaps TRBD1 as D (5 bases). The V gene lost 1 base and the J gene lost 3 bases, with 13 bases spanning the gap. CDR1 is SQVTM and CDR2 is ANQGSEA in the germline V gene. The CDR3 is 14 amino acids. The DNA of the CDR3 is TGCAGCGTTGAAGCAGGGAATGGACGCTACGAGCAGTACTTC. The encoded protein is CSVEAGNGRYEQYF.